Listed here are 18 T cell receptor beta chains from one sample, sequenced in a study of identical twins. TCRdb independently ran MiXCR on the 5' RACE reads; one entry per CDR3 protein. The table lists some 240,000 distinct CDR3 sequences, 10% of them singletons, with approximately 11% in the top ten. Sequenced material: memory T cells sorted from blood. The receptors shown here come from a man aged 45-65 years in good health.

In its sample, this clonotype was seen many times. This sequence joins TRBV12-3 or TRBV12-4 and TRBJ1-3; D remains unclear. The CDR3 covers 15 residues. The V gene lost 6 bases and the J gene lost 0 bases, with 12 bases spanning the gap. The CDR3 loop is CASSAGLSSGNTIYF. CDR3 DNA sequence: TGTGCCAGCAGCGCCGGACTCTCCTCTGGAAACACCATATATTTT.

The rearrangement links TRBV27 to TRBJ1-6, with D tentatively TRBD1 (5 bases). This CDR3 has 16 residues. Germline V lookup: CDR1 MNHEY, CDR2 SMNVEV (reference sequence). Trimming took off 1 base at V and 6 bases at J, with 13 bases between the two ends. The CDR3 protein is CASSLWGGAVNSPLHF. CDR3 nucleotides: TGTGCCAGCAGTTTATGGGGCGGGGCAGTTAATTCACCCCTCCACTTT.

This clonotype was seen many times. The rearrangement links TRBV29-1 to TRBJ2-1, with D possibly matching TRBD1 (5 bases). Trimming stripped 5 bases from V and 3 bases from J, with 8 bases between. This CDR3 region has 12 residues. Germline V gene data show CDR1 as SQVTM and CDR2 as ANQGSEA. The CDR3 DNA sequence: TGCAGCGTTTACAGGTACTACAATGAGCAGTTCTTC. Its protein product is CSVYRYYNEQFF.

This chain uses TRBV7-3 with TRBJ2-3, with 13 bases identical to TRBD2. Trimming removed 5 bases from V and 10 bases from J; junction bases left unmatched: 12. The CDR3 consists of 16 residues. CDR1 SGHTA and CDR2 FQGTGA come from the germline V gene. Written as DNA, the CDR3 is TGTGCCAGCAGCCCGTCGACTAGCGGGAGGTCAGGCGCGCAGTATTTT. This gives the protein CASSPSTSGRSGAQYF.

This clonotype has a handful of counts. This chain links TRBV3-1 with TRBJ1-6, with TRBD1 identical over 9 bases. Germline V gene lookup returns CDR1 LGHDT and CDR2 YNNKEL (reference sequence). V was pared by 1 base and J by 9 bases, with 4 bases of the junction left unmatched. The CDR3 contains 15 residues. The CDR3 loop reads CASSQVGQGSSPLHF. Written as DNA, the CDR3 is TGTGCCAGCAGCCAAGTGGGACAGGGTAGTTCACCCCTCCACTTT.

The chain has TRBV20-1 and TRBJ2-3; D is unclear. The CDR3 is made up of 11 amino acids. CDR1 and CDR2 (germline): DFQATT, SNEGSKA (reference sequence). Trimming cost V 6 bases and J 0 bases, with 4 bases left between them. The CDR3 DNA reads TGCAGTGCAAGAAGCACAGATACGCAGTATTTT. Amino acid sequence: CSARSTDTQYF.

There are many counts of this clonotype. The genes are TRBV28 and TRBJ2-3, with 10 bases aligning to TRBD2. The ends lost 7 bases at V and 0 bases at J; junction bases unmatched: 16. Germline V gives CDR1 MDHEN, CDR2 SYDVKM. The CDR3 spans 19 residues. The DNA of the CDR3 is TGTGCCAGCATCTACGCAGGGGCTAGCGGGAGAGTCAGCACAGATACGCAGTATTTT. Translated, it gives CASIYAGASGRVSTDTQYF.

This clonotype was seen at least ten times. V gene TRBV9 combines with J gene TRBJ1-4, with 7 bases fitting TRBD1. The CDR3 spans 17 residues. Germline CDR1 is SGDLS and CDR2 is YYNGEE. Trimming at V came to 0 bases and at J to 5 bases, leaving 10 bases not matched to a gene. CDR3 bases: TGTGCCAGCAGCGTAGGGTACTTGGGACAGTTGAATGAAAAACTGTTTTTT. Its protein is CASSVGYLGQLNEKLFF.

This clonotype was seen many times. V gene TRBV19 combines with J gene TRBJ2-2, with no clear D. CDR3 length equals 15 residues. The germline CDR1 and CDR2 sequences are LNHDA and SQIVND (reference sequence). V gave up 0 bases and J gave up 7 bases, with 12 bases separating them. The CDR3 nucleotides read TGTGCCAGTAGTATAGATCTATTTAGGAGCGGGGAGCTGTTTTTT. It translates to CASSIDLFRSGELFF.

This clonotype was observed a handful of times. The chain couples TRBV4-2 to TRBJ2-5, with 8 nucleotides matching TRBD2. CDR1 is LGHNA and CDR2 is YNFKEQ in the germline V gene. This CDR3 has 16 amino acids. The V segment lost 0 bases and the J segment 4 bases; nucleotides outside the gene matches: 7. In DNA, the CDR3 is TGTGCCAGCAGCCAAGATCACGGGAGGGCCGGAGAGACCCAGTACTTC. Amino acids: CASSQDHGRAGETQYF.

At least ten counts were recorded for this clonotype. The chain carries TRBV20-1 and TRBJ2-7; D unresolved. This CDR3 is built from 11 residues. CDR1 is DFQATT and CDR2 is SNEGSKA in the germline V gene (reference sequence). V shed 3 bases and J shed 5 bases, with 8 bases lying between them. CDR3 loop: CSASPTHEQYF. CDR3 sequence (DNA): TGCAGTGCTAGTCCCACCCACGAGCAGTACTTC.

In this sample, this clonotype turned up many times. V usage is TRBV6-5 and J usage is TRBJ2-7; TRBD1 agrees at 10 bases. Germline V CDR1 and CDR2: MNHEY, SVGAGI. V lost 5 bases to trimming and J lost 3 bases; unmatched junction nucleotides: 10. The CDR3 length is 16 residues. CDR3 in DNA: TGTGCCAGCAGTAACCATGGGACAGGGGTAGTCTACGAGCAGTACTTC. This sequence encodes CASSNHGTGVVYEQYF.

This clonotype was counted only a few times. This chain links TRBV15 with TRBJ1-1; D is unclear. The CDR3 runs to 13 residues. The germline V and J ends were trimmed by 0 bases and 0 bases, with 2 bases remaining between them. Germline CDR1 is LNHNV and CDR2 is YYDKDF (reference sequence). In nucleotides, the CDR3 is TGTGCCACCAGCAGAGAATTGAACACTGAAGCTTTCTTT. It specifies CATSRELNTEAFF.

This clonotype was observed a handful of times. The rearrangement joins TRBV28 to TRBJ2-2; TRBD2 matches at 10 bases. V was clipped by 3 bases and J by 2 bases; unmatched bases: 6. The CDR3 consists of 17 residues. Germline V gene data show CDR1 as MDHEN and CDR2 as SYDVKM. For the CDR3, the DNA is TGTGCCAGCAGTTTGCAAGCGGGAGGGCCCAACACCGGGGAGCTGTTTTTT. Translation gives CASSLQAGGPNTGELFF.

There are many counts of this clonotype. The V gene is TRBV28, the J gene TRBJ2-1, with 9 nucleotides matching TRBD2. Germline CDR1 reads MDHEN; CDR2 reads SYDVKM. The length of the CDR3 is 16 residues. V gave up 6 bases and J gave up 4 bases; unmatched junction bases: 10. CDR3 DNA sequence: TGTGCCAGCAGCCGGGGGGGGACTAGCTCGTACAATGAGCAGTTCTTC. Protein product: CASSRGGTSSYNEQFF.

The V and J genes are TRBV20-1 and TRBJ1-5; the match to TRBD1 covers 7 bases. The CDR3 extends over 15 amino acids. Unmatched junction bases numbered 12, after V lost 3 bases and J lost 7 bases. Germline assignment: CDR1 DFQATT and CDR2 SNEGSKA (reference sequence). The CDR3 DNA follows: TGCAGTGCTAGTAGGGGGCGCGGGATCGTGCAGCCCCAGCATTTT. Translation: CSASRGRGIVQPQHF.

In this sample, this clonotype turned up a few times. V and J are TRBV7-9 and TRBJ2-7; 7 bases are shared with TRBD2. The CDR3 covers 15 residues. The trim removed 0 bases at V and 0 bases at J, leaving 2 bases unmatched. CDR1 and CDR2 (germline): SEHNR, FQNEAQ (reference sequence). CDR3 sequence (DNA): TGTGCCAGCAGCTTAGCAGCGGGGACCTCCTACGAGCAGTACTTC. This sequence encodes CASSLAAGTSYEQYF.

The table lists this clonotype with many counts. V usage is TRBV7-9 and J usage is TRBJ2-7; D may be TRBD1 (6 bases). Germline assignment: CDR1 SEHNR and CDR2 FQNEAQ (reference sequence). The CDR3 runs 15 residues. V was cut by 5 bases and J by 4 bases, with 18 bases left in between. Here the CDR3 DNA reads TGTGCCAGCAGCACTACACGGGACACCAATTACGAGCAGTACTTC. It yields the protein CASSTTRDTNYEQYF. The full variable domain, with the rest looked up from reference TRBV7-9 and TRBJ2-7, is DTGVSQNPRHKITKRGQNVTFRCDPISEHNRLYWYRQTLGQGPEFLTYFQNEAQLEKSRLLSDRFSAERPKGSFSTLEIQRTEQGDSAMYLCASSTTRDTNYEQYFGPGTRLTVT.